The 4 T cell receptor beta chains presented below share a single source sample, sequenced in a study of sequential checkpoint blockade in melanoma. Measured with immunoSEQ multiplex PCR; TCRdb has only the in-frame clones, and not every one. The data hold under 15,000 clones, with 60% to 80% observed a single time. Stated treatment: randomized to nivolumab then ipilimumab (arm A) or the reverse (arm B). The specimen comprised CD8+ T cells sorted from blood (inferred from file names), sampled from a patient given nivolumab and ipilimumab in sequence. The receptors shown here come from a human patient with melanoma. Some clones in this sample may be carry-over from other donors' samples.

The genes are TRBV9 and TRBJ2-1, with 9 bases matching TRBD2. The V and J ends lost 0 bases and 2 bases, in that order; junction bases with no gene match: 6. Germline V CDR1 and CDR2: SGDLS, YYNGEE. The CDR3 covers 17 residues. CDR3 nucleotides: TGTGCCAGCAGCGTAGGGGCAAGCGGGGGGACCTACAATGAGCAGTTCTTC. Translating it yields CASSVGASGGTYNEQFF. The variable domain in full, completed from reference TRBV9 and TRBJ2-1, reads DSGVTQTPKHLITATGQRVTLRCSPRSGDLSVYWYQQSLDQGLQFLIQYYNGEERAKGNILERFSAQQFPDLHSELNLSSLELGDSALYFCASSVGASGGTYNEQFFGPGTRLTVL.

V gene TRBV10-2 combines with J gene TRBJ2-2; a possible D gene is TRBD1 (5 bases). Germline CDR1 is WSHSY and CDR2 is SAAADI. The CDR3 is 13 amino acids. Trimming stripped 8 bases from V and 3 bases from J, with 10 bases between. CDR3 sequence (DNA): TGCGCCAGCGAACAGGCCTACACCGGGGAGCTGTTTTTT. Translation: CASEQAYTGELFF.

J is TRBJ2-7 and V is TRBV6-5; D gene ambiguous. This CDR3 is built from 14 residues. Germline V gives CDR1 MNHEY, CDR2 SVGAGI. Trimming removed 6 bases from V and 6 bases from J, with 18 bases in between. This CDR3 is CASSLRSDPREQYF. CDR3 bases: TGTGCCAGCAGCTTGAGGTCAGACCCACGCGAGCAGTACTTC.

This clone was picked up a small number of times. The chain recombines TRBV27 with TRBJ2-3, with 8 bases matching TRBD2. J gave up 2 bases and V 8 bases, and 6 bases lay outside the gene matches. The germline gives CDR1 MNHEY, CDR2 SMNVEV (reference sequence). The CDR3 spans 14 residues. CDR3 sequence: CASRRGGITDTQYF. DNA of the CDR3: TGTGCCAGCCGTCGGGGGGGGATCACAGATACGCAGTATTTT.